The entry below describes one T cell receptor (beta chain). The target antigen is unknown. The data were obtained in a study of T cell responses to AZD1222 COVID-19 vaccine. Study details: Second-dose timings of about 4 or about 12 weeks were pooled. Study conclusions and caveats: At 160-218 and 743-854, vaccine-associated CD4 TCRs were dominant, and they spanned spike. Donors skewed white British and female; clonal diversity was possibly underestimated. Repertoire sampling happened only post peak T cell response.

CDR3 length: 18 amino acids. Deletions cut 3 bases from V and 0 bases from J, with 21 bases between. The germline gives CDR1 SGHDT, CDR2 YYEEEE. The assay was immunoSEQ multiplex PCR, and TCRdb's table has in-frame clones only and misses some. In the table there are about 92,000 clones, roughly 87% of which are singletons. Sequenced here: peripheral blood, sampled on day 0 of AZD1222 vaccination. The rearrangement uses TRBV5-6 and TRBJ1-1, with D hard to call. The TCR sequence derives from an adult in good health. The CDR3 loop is CASSSVVEAPDMNTEAFF. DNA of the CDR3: TGTGCCAGCAGCTCTGTTGTTGAGGCACCCGACATGAACACTGAAGCTTTCTTT.